This note documents a single TCR beta chain sequence. The target antigen is unknown. J was trimmed by 6 bases and V by 4 bases; bases with no gene match: 7. The V gene's germline CDR1 is SGHDN and CDR2 FVKESK. There are 14 residues in the CDR3. This entry is derived from a study of cytomegalovirus exposure and HLA in healthy donors. Regarding the study as a whole: Relative to equally common others, HLA-associated TCR beta chains showed greater clonal expansion in a later analysis. In vitro experiments confirmed that three CMV-associated chains were specific for CMV antigens. Later work found that TCR association rates differed between HLA loci; DRB1 had the most and HLA-C the fewest.

With 60 Vbeta and 13 Jbeta primers, the PCR was carried out. The table came from immunoSEQ multiplex PCR; TCRdb's copy has only in-frame clones and leaves some out. The profile shows 150,000 to 200,000 clones, approximately 80% of them singletons. This TCR derives from a woman aged 45-59 years in good health and CMV-seropositive. The rearrangement joins TRBV14 to TRBJ1-2; 8 bases agree with TRBD1. The sequencing sample was made of PBMCs. CDR3 in DNA: TGTGCCAGCAGCCGAGGACAGGGAATCGATGGCTACACCTTC. Protein: CASSRGQGIDGYTF. The entire variable domain, with the rest obtained from reference TRBV14 and TRBJ1-2, is as follows: EAGVTQFPSHSVIEKGQTVTLRCDPISGHDNLYWYRRVMGKEIKFLLHFVKESKQDESGMPNNRFLAERTGGTYSTLKVQPAELEDSGVYFCASSRGQGIDGYTFGSGTRLTVV.